This T cell receptor beta chain was sequenced for a study of siplizumab effects on memory and regulatory T cells. Regarding the study as a whole: Only a minority of proliferating CD4+ or CD8+ clones had an assignable naive or memory phenotype, with roughly 75-95% lacking one. Siplizumab gave mappable alloreactive CD4+ clones an average Treg-derived fraction of approximately 69%, against roughly 29% in controls.

A single count supports this clone. What it binds is unknown. One end of the junction does not line up with germline, which may come from a read error. Libraries were prepared by immunoSEQ multiplex PCR; TCRdb keeps only in-frame clonotypes and omits some of them. The table records 85,000 to 90,000 clones, 70% to 90% of them present only once. This TCR derives from a human donor in good health. Sequenced: CD4+ T cells sorted from blood.

The CDR3 loop is CASGLNRDTEAFF. The CDR3, as DNA: TGTGCTAGTGGTCTGAACAGGGACACGGAAGCTTTCTTT. The J gene is TRBJ1-1, the V gene TRBV12-5; possibly TRBD1 for D (6 bases). Looked up from germline, CDR1 is LGHNT and CDR2 is FRNRAP. This CDR3 has 13 residues.